This T cell receptor (beta chain) was observed in a study of OX40 agonist ivuxolimab in advanced cancers. Assay: immunoSEQ multiplex PCR; the TCRdb copy retains only in-frame clones and omits some. Among roughly 86,000 clones listed, 85% to 90% were seen once. The sequence was obtained from an adult with an advanced solid tumor such as melanoma, head and neck, liver or kidney cancer. Here the sequenced sample was CD4+ or CD8+ T cells sorted from blood, taken in a trial of the OX40 agonist ivuxolimab.

The CDR3 reads CASSSTTLVYTF. CDR3 DNA sequence: TGTGCCAGCAGTTCAACCACACTAGTCTACACCTTC. The chain recombines TRBV28 with TRBJ1-2; no reliable D call. Trimming stripped 4 bases from V and 10 bases from J, with 13 bases between. The CDR3 is made up of 12 amino acids. CDR1 is MDHEN, CDR2 SYDVKM, per germline.